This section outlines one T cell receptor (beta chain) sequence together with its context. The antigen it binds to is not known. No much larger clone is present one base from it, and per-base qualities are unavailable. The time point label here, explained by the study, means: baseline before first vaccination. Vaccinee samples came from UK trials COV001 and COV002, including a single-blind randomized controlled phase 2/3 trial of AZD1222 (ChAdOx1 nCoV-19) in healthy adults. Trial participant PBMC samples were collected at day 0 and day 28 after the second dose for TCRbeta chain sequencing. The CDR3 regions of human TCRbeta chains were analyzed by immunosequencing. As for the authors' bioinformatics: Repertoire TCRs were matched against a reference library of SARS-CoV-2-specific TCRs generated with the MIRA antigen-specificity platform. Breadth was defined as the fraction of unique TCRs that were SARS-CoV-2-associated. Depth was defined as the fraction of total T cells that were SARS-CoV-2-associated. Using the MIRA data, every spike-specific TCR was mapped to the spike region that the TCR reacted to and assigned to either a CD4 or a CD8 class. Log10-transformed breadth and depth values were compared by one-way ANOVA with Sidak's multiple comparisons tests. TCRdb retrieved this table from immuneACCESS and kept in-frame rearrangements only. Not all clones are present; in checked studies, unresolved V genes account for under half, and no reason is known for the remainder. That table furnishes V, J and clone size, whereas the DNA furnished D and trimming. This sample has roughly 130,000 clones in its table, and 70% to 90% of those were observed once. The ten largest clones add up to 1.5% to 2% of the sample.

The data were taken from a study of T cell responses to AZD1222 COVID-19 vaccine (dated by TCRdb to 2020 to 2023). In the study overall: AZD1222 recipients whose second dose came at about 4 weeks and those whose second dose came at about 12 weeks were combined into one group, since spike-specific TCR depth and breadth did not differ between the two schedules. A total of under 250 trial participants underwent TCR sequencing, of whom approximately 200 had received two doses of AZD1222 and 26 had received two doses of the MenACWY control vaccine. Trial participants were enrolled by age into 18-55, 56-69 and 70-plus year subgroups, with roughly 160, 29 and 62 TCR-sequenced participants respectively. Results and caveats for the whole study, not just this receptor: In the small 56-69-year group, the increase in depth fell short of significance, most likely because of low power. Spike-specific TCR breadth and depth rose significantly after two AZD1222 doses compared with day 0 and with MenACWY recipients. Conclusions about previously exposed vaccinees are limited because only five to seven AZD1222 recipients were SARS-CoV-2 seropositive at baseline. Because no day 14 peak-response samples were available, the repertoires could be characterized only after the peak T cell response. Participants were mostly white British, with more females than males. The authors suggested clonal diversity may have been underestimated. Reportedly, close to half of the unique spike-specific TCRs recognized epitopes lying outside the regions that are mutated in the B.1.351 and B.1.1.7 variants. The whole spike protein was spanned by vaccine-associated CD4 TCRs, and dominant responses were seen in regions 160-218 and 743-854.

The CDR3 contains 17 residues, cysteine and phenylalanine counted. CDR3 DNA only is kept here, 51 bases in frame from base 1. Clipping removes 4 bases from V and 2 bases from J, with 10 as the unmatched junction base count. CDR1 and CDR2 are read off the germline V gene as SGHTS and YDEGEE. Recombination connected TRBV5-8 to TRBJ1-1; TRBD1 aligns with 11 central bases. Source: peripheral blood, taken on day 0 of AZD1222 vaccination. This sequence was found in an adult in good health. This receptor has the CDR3 CASSRGAGQGVNTEAFF. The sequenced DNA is TGTGCCAGCAGCAGGGGAGCGGGACAGGGGGTAAACACTGAAGCTTTCTTT.